This T cell receptor beta chain was captured in a study of graft-versus-host responses after intestinal transplantation. The protocol was immunoSEQ multiplex PCR, while the TCRdb copy is restricted to in-frame clones and leaves out a portion. The sample holds more than 50,000 clones, 89% seen once. Lymphocytes (intraepithelial and lamina propria) were released by processing the graft tissue. V lost 2 bases and J lost 4, with 3 bases in between. This CDR3 region has 12 residues. The V gene's germline CDR1 is MGHRA and CDR2 YSYEKL. The chain joins TRBV4-1 to TRBJ2-1, with D unresolved. Sequenced here: ileum tissue, sampled more than 350 days after transplant. This receptor was identified in a human patient who received an intestinal transplant, so some T cells may come from the graft donor. DNA of the CDR3: TGCGCCAGCAGCCAAAGTTACAATGAGCAGTTCTTC. It specifies CASSQSYNEQFF.